This T cell receptor (beta chain) was obtained from a study of blood T cell repertoires in COVID-19. The wider study: Sites across the United States, Italy and Spain contributed samples from acute and convalescent COVID-19. Nucleic acid was either cDNA or gDNA, and it came from T cells, B-cell-depleted T cells, or PBMCs.

A word on this clone: Relative to the germline gene, one junction end is altered; a read error may explain this.

Germline CDR1 SGHNT, CDR2 YENEEA. The CDR3 has 13 residues. Source study methods: Reference gene primers were amplified, and this amplification served to estimate nucleated cell counts. This table comes from immunoSEQ multiplex PCR, and its TCRdb copy is limited to in-frame clones, with some not included. V and J calls plus clone size are reproduced from that table; the DNA served to infer D and trimming. The repertoire has 300,000 or so clones, 75% to 90% of them found once; the top ten carry 1.5%. The chain recombines TRBV11-3 with TRBJ2-2; 7 bases align to TRBD1. Sequencing was performed on peripheral blood. This sequence originates from a woman aged 40-49 years who had recovered from COVID-19. The CDR3 reads CASSLDRAGELFF. The CDR3 bases are TGTGCCAGCAGCCTAGACAGGGCCGGGGAGCTGTTTTTT.